The entry below gives a single T cell receptor (beta chain) sequence along with its context. Antigen specificity is unknown. The sample comes from a study of OX40 agonist ivuxolimab in advanced cancers. The study, taken as a whole, reports: Expanded clones were, on average, more numerous among CD8+ T cells than CD4+. At 0.1 to 3.0 mg/kg, CD4+ and CD8+ blood T cells expanded clonally by week 6.

V was cut by 2 bases and J by 3 bases, with 10 bases left in between. Per germline, CDR1 KGHSH and CDR2 LQKENI. This CDR3 has 14 amino acids. Clones were read by immunoSEQ multiplex PCR, and TCRdb kept only the in-frame ones, dropping some. The data show 71,000 or so clones, around 87% seen once. Sampling of blood occurred at baseline, cycle 4 day 1, and cycle 7 day 1. This receptor was obtained from an adult with an advanced solid tumor such as melanoma, head and neck, liver or kidney cancer. The input for sequencing was CD4+ or CD8+ T cells sorted from blood, taken in a trial of the OX40 agonist ivuxolimab. The chain has TRBV18 and TRBJ2-5, with D maybe TRBD1 (5 bases). The CDR3 loop reads CASSPFSREETQYF. CDR3 nucleotide sequence: TGTGCCAGCTCACCATTTTCCAGGGAAGAGACCCAGTACTTC.